This entry features one T cell receptor (beta chain) sequence. The data derive from a study of T cell responses to AZD1222 COVID-19 vaccine. Germline loops: CDR1 MNHNY, CDR2 SVGAGI (reference sequence). This CDR3 is 14 amino acids long. Trimming shortened V by 9 bases and J by 2 bases, and 13 bases separated the two germline ends. Assay used: immunoSEQ multiplex PCR; TCRdb lists only in-frame clones, some missing. The sample shows around 130,000 clones, approximately 85% of them seen only once. The rearrangement joins TRBV6-6 to TRBJ2-2, with unresolved D. This clonotype was obtained from an adult in good health. The source material was peripheral blood, sampled on day 0 of AZD1222 vaccination. CDR3 coding DNA: TGTGCCAGGGCCCAAGAGCTAAACACCGGGGAGCTGTTTTTT. Translated, it gives CARAQELNTGELFF.